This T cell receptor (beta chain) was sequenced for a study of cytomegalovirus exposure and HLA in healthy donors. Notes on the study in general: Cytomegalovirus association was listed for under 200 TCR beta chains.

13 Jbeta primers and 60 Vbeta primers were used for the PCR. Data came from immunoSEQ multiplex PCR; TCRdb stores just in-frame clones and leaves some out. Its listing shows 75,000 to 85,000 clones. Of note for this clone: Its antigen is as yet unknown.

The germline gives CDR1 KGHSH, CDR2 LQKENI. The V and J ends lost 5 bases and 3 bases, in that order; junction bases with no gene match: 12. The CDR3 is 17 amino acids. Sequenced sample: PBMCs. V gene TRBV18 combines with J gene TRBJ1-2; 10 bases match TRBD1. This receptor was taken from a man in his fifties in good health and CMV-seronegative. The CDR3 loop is CASSKDLPGQGDYGYTF. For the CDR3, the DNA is TGTGCCAGCTCAAAGGACCTCCCTGGACAGGGGGACTATGGCTACACCTTC.